The clone carrying this T cell receptor (beta chain) was seen once. In the original processing: From reference gene primer amplification, estimates of nucleated cell counts were derived. Method: immunoSEQ multiplex PCR; TCRdb's copy keeps in-frame clones and lacks some. V, J and clone size derive from that table, while D and trimming were established from the DNA sequence. Counted here are roughly 70,000 clones, about 87% occurring once; the ten biggest clones make up around 6.7%. These data are taken from a study of blood T cell repertoires in COVID-19. On the study more broadly: Specimens from acute and convalescent COVID-19 originated in the United States, Italy and Spain. In each case, the material was cDNA or gDNA derived from T cells, B-cell-depleted T cells, or PBMCs.

V gave up 6 bases and J gave up 9 bases; unmatched junction bases: 6. CDR1 and CDR2 (germline): MNHEY, SVGAGI. The length of the CDR3 is 14 residues. This receptor was identified in a woman over 75 with active COVID-19. Sequences were obtained from peripheral blood. The rearrangement links TRBV6-5 to TRBJ2-1, with 12 bases that match TRBD2. The chain's CDR3 is CASSLLAGGSEQFF. For the CDR3, the DNA is TGTGCCAGCAGCCTACTAGCGGGAGGTAGTGAGCAGTTCTTC.